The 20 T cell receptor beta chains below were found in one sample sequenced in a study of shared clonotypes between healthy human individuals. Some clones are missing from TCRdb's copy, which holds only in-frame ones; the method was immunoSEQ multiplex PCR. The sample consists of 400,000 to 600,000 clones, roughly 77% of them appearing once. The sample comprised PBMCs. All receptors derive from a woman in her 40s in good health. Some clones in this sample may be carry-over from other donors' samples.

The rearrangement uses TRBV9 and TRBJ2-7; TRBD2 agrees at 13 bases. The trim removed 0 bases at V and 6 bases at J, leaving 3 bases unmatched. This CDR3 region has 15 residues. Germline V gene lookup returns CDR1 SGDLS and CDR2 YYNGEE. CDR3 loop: CASSVGGTSGTEQYF. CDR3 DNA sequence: TGTGCCAGCAGCGTAGGCGGGACTAGCGGGACCGAGCAGTACTTC.

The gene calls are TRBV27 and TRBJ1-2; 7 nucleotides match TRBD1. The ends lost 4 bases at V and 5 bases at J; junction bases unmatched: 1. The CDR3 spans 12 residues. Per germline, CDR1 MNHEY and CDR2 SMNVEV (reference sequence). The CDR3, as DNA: TGTGCCAGCAGTTCGACAGGGTATGGCTACACCTTC. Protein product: CASSSTGYGYTF.

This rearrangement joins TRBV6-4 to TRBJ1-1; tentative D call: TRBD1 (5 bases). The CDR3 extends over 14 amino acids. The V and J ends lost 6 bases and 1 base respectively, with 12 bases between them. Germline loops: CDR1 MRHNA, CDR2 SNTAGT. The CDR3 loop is CASRKDTTNTEAFF. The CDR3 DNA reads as TGTGCCAGCAGGAAGGACACCACGAACACTGAAGCTTTCTTT.

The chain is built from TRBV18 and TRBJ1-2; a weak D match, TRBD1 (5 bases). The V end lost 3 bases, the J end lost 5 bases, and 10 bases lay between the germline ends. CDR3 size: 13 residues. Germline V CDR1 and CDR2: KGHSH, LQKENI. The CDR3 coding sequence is TGTGCCAGCTCACCCGGGACGCCTTATGGCTACACCTTC. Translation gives CASSPGTPYGYTF.

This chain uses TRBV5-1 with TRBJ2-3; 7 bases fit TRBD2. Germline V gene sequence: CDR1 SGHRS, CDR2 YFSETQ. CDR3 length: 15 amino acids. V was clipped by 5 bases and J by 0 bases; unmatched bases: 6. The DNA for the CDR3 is TGCGCCAGCAGGTCACTAGCGAGTAGCACAGATACGCAGTATTTT. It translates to CASRSLASSTDTQYF.

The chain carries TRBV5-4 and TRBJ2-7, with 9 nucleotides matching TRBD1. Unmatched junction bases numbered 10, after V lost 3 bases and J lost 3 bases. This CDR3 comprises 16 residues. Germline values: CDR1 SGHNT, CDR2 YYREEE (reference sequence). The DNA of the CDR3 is TGTGCCAGCAGCTCGATACAGGGGGCTTTAATCTACGAGCAGTACTTC. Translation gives CASSSIQGALIYEQYF.

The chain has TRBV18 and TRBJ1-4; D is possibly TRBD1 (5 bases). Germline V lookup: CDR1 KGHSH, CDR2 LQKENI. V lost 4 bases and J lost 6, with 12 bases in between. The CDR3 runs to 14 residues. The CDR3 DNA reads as TGTGCCAGCTCACACGAGGACATTGATGAAAAACTGTTTTTT. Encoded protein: CASSHEDIDEKLFF.

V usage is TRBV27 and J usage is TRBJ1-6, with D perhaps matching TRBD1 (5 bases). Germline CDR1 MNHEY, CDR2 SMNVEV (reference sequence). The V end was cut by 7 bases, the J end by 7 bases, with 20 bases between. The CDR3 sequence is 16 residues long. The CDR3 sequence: CASKGLSGGSNSPLHF. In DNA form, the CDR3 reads TGTGCCAGCAAAGGGCTTTCCGGGGGAAGCAATTCACCCCTCCACTTT.

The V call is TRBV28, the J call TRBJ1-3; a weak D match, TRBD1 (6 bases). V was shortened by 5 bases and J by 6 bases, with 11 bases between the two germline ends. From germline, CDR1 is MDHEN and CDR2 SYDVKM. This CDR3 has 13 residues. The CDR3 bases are TGTGCCAGCAGTCTACAGGGCCCAAACACCATATATTTT. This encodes CASSLQGPNTIYF.

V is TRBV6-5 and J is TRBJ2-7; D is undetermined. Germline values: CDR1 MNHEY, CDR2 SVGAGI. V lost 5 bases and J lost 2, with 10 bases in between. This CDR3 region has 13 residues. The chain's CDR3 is CASSQPWAYEQYF. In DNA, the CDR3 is TGTGCCAGCAGTCAACCTTGGGCCTACGAGCAGTACTTC.

The CDR3 DNA reads as TGTGCCAGCAGCTACCACCCAGCGGGAGTTGGGGAGACCCAGTACTTC. This translates into CASSYHPAGVGETQYF. This chain connects TRBV7-9 to TRBJ2-5, with 8 bases fitting TRBD2. Germline CDR1 and CDR2: SEHNR and FQNEAQ (reference sequence). The CDR3 loop spans 16 amino acids. The V and J ends lost 4 bases and 5 bases, in that order; junction bases with no gene match: 12.

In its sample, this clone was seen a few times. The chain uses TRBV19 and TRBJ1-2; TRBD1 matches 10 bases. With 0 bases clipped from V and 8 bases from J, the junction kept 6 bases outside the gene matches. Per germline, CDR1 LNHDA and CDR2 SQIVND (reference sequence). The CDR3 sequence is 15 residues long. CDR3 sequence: CASSIDRTGGGGYTF. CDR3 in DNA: TGTGCCAGTAGTATAGACCGGACAGGGGGAGGCGGCTACACCTTC.

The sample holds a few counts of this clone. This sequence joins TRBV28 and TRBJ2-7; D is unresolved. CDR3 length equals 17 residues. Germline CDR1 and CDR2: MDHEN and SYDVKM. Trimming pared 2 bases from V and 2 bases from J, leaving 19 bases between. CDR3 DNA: TGTGCCAGCAGTTTACCCCCCTACAGCGTTCCCCCCTACGAGCAGTACTTC. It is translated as CASSLPPYSVPPYEQYF.

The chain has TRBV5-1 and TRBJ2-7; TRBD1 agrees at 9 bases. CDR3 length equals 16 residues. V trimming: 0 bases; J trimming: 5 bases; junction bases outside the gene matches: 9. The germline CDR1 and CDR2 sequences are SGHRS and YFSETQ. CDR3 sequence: CASSLAGGTGSHEQYF. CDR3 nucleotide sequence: TGCGCCAGCAGCTTGGCCGGAGGGACAGGGAGCCACGAGCAGTACTTC. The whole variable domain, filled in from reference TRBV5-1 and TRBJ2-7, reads KAGVTQTPRYLIKTRGQQVTLSCSPISGHRSVSWYQQTPGQGLQFLFEYFSETQRNKGNFPGRFSGRQFSNSRSEMNVSTLELGDSALYLCASSLAGGTGSHEQYFGPGTRLTVT.

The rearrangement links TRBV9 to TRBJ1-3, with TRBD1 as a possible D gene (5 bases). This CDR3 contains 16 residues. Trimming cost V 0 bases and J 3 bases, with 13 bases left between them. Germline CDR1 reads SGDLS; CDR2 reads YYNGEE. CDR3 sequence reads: CASSVEPGTVGNTIYF. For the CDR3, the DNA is TGTGCCAGCAGCGTAGAACCTGGGACCGTTGGAAACACCATATATTTT.

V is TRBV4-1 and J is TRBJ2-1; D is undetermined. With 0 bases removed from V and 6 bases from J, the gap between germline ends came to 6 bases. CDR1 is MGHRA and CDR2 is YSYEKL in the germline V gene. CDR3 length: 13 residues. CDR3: CASSQEVFNEQFF. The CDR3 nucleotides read TGCGCCAGCAGCCAAGAGGTCTTCAATGAGCAGTTCTTC.

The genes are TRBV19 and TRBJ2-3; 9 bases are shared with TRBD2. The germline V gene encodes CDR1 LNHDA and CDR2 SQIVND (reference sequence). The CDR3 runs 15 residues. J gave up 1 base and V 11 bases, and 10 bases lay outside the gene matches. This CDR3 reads CAFLGQREGTDTQYF. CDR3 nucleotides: TGTGCCTTCCTAGGTCAGCGGGAGGGCACAGATACGCAGTATTTT.

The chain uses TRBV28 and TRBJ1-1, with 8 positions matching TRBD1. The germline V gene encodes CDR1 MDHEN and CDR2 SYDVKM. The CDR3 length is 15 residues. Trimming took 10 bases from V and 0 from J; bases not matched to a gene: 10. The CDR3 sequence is CAIKNRGGMNTEAFF. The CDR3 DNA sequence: TGTGCCATCAAGAACAGGGGGGGGATGAACACTGAAGCTTTCTTT.

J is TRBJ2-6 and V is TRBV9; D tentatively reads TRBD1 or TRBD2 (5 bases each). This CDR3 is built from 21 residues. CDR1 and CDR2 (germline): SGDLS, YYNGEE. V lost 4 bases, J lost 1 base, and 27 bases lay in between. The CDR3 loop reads CASSPGVHGARVGSGANVLTF. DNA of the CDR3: TGTGCCAGCAGCCCCGGGGTCCACGGGGCGCGGGTTGGGTCTGGGGCCAACGTCCTGACTTTC.

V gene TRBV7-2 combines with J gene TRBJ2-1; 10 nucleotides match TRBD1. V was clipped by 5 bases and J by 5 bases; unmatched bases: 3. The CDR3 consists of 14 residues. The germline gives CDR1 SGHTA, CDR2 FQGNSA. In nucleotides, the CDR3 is TGTGCCAGCAGCCTGGGACAGGGGAACAATGAGCAGTTCTTC. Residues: CASSLGQGNNEQFF. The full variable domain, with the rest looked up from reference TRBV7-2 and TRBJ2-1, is GAGVSQSPSNKVTEKGKDVELRCDPISGHTALYWYRQSLGQGLEFLIYFQGNSAPDKSGLPSDRFSAERTGGSVSTLTIQRTQQEDSAVYLCASSLGQGNNEQFFGPGTRLTVL.